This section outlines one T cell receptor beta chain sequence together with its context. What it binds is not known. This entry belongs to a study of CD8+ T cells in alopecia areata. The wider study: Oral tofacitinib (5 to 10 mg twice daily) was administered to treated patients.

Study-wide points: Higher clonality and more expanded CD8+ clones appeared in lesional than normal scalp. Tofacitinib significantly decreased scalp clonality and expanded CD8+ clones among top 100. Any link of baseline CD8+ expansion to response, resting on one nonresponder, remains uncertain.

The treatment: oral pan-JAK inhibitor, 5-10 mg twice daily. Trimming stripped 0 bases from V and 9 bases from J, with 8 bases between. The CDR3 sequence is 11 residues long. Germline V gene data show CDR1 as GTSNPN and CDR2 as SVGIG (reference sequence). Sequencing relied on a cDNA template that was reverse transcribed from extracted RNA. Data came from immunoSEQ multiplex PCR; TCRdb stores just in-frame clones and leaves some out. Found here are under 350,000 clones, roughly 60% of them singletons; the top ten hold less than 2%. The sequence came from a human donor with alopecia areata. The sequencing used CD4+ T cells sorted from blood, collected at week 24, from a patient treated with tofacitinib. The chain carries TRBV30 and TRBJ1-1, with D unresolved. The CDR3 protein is CAWSVGGQAFF. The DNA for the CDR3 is TGTGCCTGGAGTGTGGGCGGGCAAGCTTTCTTT.